The 21 T cell receptor beta chains reported below all come from one sample, sequenced in a study of blood T cell repertoires in COVID-19. The assay was immunoSEQ multiplex PCR, and TCRdb's table has in-frame clones only and misses some. The repertoire holds under 250,000 clones, with approximately 86% as singletons. Sequenced sample: peripheral blood. The receptors here all came from a woman in her seventies with active or convalescent COVID-19.

V gene TRBV6-5 combines with J gene TRBJ2-2; perhaps TRBD2 as D (6 bases). The CDR3 totals 16 residues. Trimming left V 3 bases short and J 4 bases short, with 15 bases between. Germline CDR1 MNHEY, CDR2 SVGAGI. CDR3 amino acids: CASSYNIGGTTGELFF. The CDR3 DNA reads as TGTGCCAGCAGTTATAATATCGGGGGAACCACCGGGGAGCTGTTTTTT.

The chain carries TRBV9 and TRBJ2-1; D is possibly TRBD1 (5 bases). Germline V gene lookup returns CDR1 SGDLS and CDR2 YYNGEE. The ends were cut back, 3 bases at V and 5 bases at J, with 21 bases in the middle. The CDR3 is made up of 17 amino acids. The CDR3 DNA is TGTGCCAGCAGCGCACCCTACGACAGCCGACCGGACAATGAGCAGTTCTTC. Its translation: CASSAPYDSRPDNEQFF.

The chain recombines TRBV25-1 with TRBJ1-4, with a possible D match to TRBD1 (6 bases). The germline CDR1 and CDR2 sequences are MGHDK and SYGVNS. V was pared by 1 base and J by 8 bases, with 14 bases between. There are 15 residues in the CDR3. For the CDR3, the DNA is TGTGCCAGCAGTGAATTCGGGGGGCGAAAAGAAAAACTGTTTTTT. Translation: CASSEFGGRKEKLFF.

The chain combines TRBV27 with TRBJ2-7, with 8 bases that match TRBD1. Germline CDR1 reads MNHEY; CDR2 reads SMNVEV (reference sequence). V dropped 5 bases and J dropped 6; count of bases not matched to a gene: 12. CDR3 length: 15 amino acids. CDR3 DNA: TGTGCCAGCAGTCTCCGACAGGGGATGTTTGGCGAGCAGTACTTC. Translated, it gives CASSLRQGMFGEQYF.

The DNA for the CDR3 is TGTGCCAGCCAGGGTGGGATAAGGGAGACCCAGTACTTC. This codes for CASQGGIRETQYF. The V and J genes are TRBV6-6 and TRBJ2-5, with a tentative D call TRBD1 (5 bases). This CDR3 has 13 amino acids. The germline V and J ends were trimmed by 8 bases and 5 bases, with 15 bases remaining between them. CDR1 and CDR2 (germline): MNHNY, SVGAGI (reference sequence).

Concerning this clone: Because the CDR3's place on the DNA is in doubt, the DNA is left out and the CDR3 is given as listed by TCRdb. The chain recombines TRBV21-1 with TRBJ1-5; TRBD1 is the table's D call and was not checked against the DNA. TRBV21-1 is assigned pseudogene status. The length of the CDR3 is 19 amino acids, counting both ends. The CDR3 reads CASSKGAWGQGTSNQPQHF.

This sequence joins TRBV9 and TRBJ1-1, with D unresolved. The CDR3 extends over 13 amino acids. V lost 0 bases and J lost 4, with 7 bases in between. Germline lookup yields CDR1 SGDLS and CDR2 YYNGEE. The CDR3 spells CASSVVTTTEAFF. Here the CDR3 DNA reads TGTGCCAGCAGCGTAGTGACAACCACTGAAGCTTTCTTT.

The chain couples TRBV7-6 to TRBJ2-3, with TRBD2 matching 9 bases. CDR1 is SGHVS, CDR2 FNYEAQ, per germline. This CDR3 is 15 amino acids long. J was trimmed by 3 bases and V by 4 bases; bases with no gene match: 5. CDR3 loop: CASSSLAGITDTQYF. The CDR3 DNA is TGTGCCAGCAGCTCGCTAGCGGGGATAACAGATACGCAGTATTTT.

This clone has just one count. The CDR3 here is CASSAPGGLPSEAFF. CDR3 sequence (DNA): TGTGCCAGCAGCGCCCCGGGTGGGTTGCCGTCTGAAGCTTTCTTT. This sequence joins TRBV7-6 and TRBJ1-1; D is unresolved. The ends were cut back, 5 bases at V and 6 bases at J, with 19 bases in the middle. Germline CDR1 SGHVS, CDR2 FNYEAQ. The CDR3 is made up of 15 amino acids.

The chain uses TRBV5-1 and TRBJ2-2; 7 bases are shared with TRBD2. Germline V gene data show CDR1 as SGHRS and CDR2 as YFSETQ. CDR3 size: 15 residues. With 2 bases clipped from V and 0 bases from J, the junction kept 1 base outside the gene matches. The CDR3 sequence is CASSFGGTNTGELFF. The CDR3 nucleotides read TGCGCCAGCAGCTTCGGGGGGACGAACACCGGGGAGCTGTTTTTT.

The chain links TRBV7-9 to TRBJ1-6; weak D call: TRBD1 (5 bases). Germline values: CDR1 SEHNR, CDR2 FQNEAQ (reference sequence). V was cut by 3 bases and J by 9 bases, with 12 bases left in between. The CDR3 consists of 14 residues. This CDR3 reads CASSFPGLSSPLHF. CDR3 in DNA: TGTGCCAGCAGCTTTCCAGGGCTCAGTTCACCCCTCCACTTT.

The rearrangement uses TRBV12-5 and TRBJ1-1; TRBD1 is a possible D gene (5 bases). Per the germline V gene, CDR1 is LGHNT and CDR2 is FRNRAP. The V end was cut by 8 bases, the J end by 7 bases, with 11 bases between. The length of the CDR3 is 11 residues. CDR3 amino acids: CASRGGLEAFF. The CDR3 bases are TGTGCTAGTCGTGGGGGACTTGAAGCTTTCTTT.

The chain links TRBV6-4 to TRBJ1-3; a possible D gene is TRBD1 (5 bases). The ends were cut back, 1 base at V and 2 bases at J, with 9 bases in the middle. This CDR3 has 15 amino acids. Germline-derived CDR1 and CDR2 are MRHNA and SNTAGT. The CDR3 DNA reads as TGTGCCAGCAGTGACTGCGGCAGGGCTGGAAACACCATATATTTT. Amino acid sequence: CASSDCGRAGNTIYF.

The V gene is TRBV6-5, the J gene TRBJ1-2, with 7 bases identical to TRBD1. J lost 4 bases, V lost 5 bases, and 4 bases had no gene match. The CDR3 consists of 13 residues. CDR1 MNHEY and CDR2 SVGAGI come from the germline V gene. The CDR3 here is CASSPQGSYGYTF. The CDR3 nucleotides are TGTGCCAGCAGTCCACAGGGGAGCTATGGCTACACCTTC.

The chain recombines TRBV5-1 with TRBJ1-2; D is possibly TRBD1 (6 bases). Germline-derived CDR1 and CDR2 are SGHRS and YFSETQ. This CDR3 spans 12 amino acids. V was cut by 7 bases and J by 6 bases, with 13 bases left in between. CDR3 residues: CASRTELDGYTF. The CDR3, as DNA: TGCGCCAGCCGGACAGAACTCGATGGCTACACCTTC.

The chain uses TRBV29-1 and TRBJ1-1; D gene unclear. Germline V gene sequence: CDR1 SQVTM, CDR2 ANQGSEA. Trimming left V 4 bases short and J 0 bases short, with 18 bases between. CDR3 length: 16 amino acids. Here the CDR3 reads CSVAKGRRYMNTEAFF. Here the CDR3 DNA reads TGCAGCGTTGCCAAAGGGAGGAGATACATGAACACTGAAGCTTTCTTT.

The J gene is TRBJ1-1, the V gene TRBV19; a weak D match, TRBD1 (5 bases). CDR1 and CDR2 (germline): LNHDA, SQIVND (reference sequence). The V gene lost 4 bases and the J gene lost 0 bases, with 9 bases spanning the gap. The CDR3 has 14 amino acids. This CDR3 is CASSKGAMNTEAFF. Written as DNA, the CDR3 is TGTGCCAGTAGTAAAGGGGCGATGAACACTGAAGCTTTCTTT.

The V and J genes are TRBV18 and TRBJ2-3; TRBD2 matches at 9 bases. V trimming: 3 bases; J trimming: 5 bases; junction bases outside the gene matches: 6. CDR3 length equals 15 residues. Germline V lookup: CDR1 KGHSH, CDR2 LQKENI. Written as DNA, the CDR3 is TGTGCCAGCTCACCTCCGGGACTAGCCGAAGATACGCAGTATTTT. Amino acid sequence: CASSPPGLAEDTQYF.

The chain couples TRBV19 to TRBJ1-2, with 12 bases that match TRBD1. The germline CDR1 and CDR2 sequences are LNHDA and SQIVND (reference sequence). This CDR3 is 18 amino acids long. After removal of 0 bases from V and 8 bases from J, the junction contained 13 bases not matched to a gene. The CDR3 DNA sequence: TGTGCCAGTAGTATAGATCGGCTAAACCGGGACAGGGGGCAAGGCTACACCTTC. Its translation: CASSIDRLNRDRGQGYTF. The full variable domain, its missing parts supplied by reference TRBV19 and TRBJ1-2, is DGGITQSPKYLFRKEGQNVTLSCEQNLNHDAMYWYRQDPGQGLRLIYYSQIVNDFQKGDIAEGYSVSREKKESFPLTVTSAQKNPTAFYLCASSIDRLNRDRGQGYTFGSGTRLTVV.

V usage is TRBV25-1 and J usage is TRBJ2-5; a possible D gene is TRBD2 (6 bases). The CDR3 contains 14 residues. The germline CDR1 and CDR2 sequences are MGHDK and SYGVNS. Trimming cost V 7 bases and J 5 bases, with 17 bases left between them. CDR3 residues: CASNQGGLWETQYF. The CDR3 DNA reads TGTGCCAGCAACCAGGGAGGCCTTTGGGAGACCCAGTACTTC.

Points on this clone: At one end, the junction sequence differs from germline, possibly due to a read error. This chain connects TRBV6-6 to TRBJ1-1; 7 bases line up with TRBD1. Germline assignment: CDR1 MNHNY and CDR2 SVGAGI (reference sequence). This CDR3 contains 15 residues. The CDR3 here is CASSNSGQPNTEAFF. The CDR3 coding sequence is TGTGCCAGCAGTAACTCGGGACAGCCGAACACTGAAGCTTTCTTT.